This T cell receptor beta chain emerged from a study of Graves' ophthalmopathy and Graves' hyperthyroidism. The germline CDR1 and CDR2 sequences are SNHLY and FYNNEI. V was clipped by 5 bases and J by 8 bases, with 4 bases between them. This CDR3 spans 9 amino acids. Beta-chain TCR CDR3 regions were amplified from RNA transcripts. The first round was an RT-PCR with HTBI primers, and the second round was a multiplex PCR. TCRdb reprocessed the multiplex PCR reads with MiXCR, giving one entry per CDR3 protein. Altogether around 1.1 million distinct CDR3 sequences are present, roughly two fifths being singletons, with the ten largest covering around 10%.

The TCR was taken from an adult man with Graves' hyperthyroidism. The V gene is TRBV2, the J gene TRBJ2-7; no firm D call. The sequencing input was peripheral blood or thyroid tissue (not recorded which). CDR3 region: CASSLKQYF. In DNA form, the CDR3 reads TGTGCCAGCAGTCTGAAGCAGTACTTC.